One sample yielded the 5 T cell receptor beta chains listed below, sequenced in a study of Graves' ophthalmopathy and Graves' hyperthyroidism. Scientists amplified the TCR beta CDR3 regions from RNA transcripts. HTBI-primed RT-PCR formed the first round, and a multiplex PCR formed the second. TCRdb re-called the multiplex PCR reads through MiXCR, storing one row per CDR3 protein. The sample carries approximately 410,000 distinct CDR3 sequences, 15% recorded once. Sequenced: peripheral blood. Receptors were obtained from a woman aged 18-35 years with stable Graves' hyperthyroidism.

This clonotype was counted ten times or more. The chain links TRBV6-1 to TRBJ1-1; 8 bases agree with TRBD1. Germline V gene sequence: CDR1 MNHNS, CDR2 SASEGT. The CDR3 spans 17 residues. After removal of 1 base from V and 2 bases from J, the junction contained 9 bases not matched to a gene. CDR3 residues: CASSEVGWTGSNTEAFF. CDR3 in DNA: TGTGCCAGCAGTGAAGTCGGGTGGACAGGGAGCAACACTGAAGCTTTCTTT.

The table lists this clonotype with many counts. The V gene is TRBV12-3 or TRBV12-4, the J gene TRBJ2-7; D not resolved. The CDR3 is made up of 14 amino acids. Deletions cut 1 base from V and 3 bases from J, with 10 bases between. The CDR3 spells CASSLGLGNYEQYF. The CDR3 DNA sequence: TGTGCCAGCAGTTTAGGTTTAGGGAACTACGAGCAGTACTTC.

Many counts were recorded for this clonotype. This CDR3 is CASSSTGGGQYF. DNA of the CDR3: TGTGCCAGCAGCTCGACTGGAGGCGGGCAGTACTTC. V and J are TRBV7-8 and TRBJ2-7; perhaps TRBD2 as D (5 bases). The germline V and J ends were trimmed by 4 bases and 9 bases, with 13 bases remaining between them. Germline CDR1 is SGHVS and CDR2 is FQNEAQ. This CDR3 comprises 12 residues.

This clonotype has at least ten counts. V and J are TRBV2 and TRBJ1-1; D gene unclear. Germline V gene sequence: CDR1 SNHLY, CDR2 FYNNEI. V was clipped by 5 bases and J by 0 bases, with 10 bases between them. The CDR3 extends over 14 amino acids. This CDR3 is CASSKGHMNTEAFF. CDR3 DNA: TGTGCCAGCAGTAAAGGGCACATGAACACTGAAGCTTTCTTT.

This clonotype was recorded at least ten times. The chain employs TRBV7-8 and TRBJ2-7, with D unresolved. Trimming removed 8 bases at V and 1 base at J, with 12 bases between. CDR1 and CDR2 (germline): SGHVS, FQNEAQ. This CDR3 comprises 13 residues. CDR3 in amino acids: CASGVHLSYEQYF. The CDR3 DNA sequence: TGTGCCAGCGGCGTTCACCTATCCTACGAGCAGTACTTC.